A single sample is the source of the 23 T cell receptor beta chains below, sequenced in a study of T cell repertoires in aging, cancer and after chemotherapy. Rearranged V-D-J TRB sequences were amplified with a mixed TRB-A/B primer pool. TCRdb itself ran the multiplex PCR reads through MiXCR, one entry per CDR3 protein. The top ten clones hold 40% of a sample with 900 to 1,500 distinct CDR3 sequences, approximately 24% of them seen once. Amplification of TCR beta used genomic DNA extracted from peripheral blood. The sequencing input was blood. The receptors were sampled from a human donor with a solid tumor.

This clonotype rates as medium-sized. The chain carries TRBV12-3 or TRBV12-4 and TRBJ1-6; possibly TRBD1 for D (5 bases). This CDR3 spans 15 amino acids. The germline V and J ends were trimmed by 5 bases and 10 bases, with 18 bases remaining between them. The CDR3 sequence is CASSPVRGRGSPLHF. The CDR3 DNA is TGTGCCAGCAGTCCCGTTAGGGGCCGGGGATCACCCCTCCACTTT.

This clonotype is labeled as medium-sized. V gene TRBV6-2 or TRBV6-3 combines with J gene TRBJ1-1; D unclear. The germline CDR1 and CDR2 sequences are MNHEY and SVGEGT. The germline V and J ends were trimmed by 2 bases and 4 bases, with 14 bases remaining between them. The CDR3 runs 15 residues. CDR3 DNA: TGTGCCAGCAGTTACGAGGTAGGGATTAGCACTGAAGCTTTCTTT. This encodes CASSYEVGISTEAFF.

This clonotype showed up just once. The chain links TRBV7-2 to TRBJ2-1; D is ambiguous. The CDR3 covers 14 residues. Between the trimmed V and J ends, which lost 6 bases and 6 bases, there was a span of 15 bases. Germline V gives CDR1 SGHTA, CDR2 FQGNSA. The chain's CDR3 is CASSQQIQSNEQFF. DNA for the CDR3: TGTGCCAGCAGTCAGCAAATACAAAGCAATGAGCAGTTCTTC.

This clonotype counts as medium-sized (0.01 to 0.1%). V gene TRBV5-8 combines with J gene TRBJ1-2; tentatively, D is TRBD1 (6 bases). Germline lookup yields CDR1 SGHTS and CDR2 YDEGEE. V lost 5 bases and J 3 bases, leaving 14 bases between the germline ends. This CDR3 is built from 14 residues. The CDR3 sequence is CASSSEQGDYGYTF. The CDR3 DNA reads as TGTGCCAGCAGTTCGGAACAGGGAGACTATGGCTACACCTTC.

This clonotype was counted a few times. J is TRBJ2-7 and V is TRBV7-3; 8 bases are shared with TRBD1. The V and J ends lost 5 bases and 6 bases, in that order; junction bases with no gene match: 6. The germline V gene encodes CDR1 SGHTA and CDR2 FQGTGA. The CDR3 is 13 amino acids. In DNA form, the CDR3 reads TGTGCCAGCAGCAATGGACAGGGAGCCGAGCAGTACTTC. Protein sequence: CASSNGQGAEQYF.

This clonotype was counted only a few times. The chain links TRBV28 to TRBJ1-1; TRBD1 might be the D (6 bases). The length of the CDR3 is 15 residues. Germline V lookup: CDR1 MDHEN, CDR2 SYDVKM. V shed 2 bases and J shed 1 base, with 11 bases lying between them. CDR3 region: CASSLPGVTNTEAFF. The DNA for the CDR3 is TGTGCCAGCAGTTTACCAGGGGTGACGAACACTGAAGCTTTCTTT.

This clonotype showed up just a few times. J is TRBJ1-4 and V is TRBV18, with D unresolved. In germline, CDR1 is KGHSH, CDR2 LQKENI. The CDR3 has 15 residues. The V end was cut by 2 bases, the J end by 0 bases, with 7 bases between. CDR3 in DNA: TGTGCCAGCTCACCAGAGCAGGCAACTAATGAAAAACTGTTTTTT. Its protein product is CASSPEQATNEKLFF.

With regard to this clonotype: This may come from a read error, since a much larger clone is one base off. The rearrangement links TRBV10-3 to TRBJ1-2, with D perhaps matching TRBD1 (5 bases). The germline V gene encodes CDR1 ENHRY and CDR2 SYGVKD. V shed 3 bases and J shed 5 bases, with 7 bases lying between them. CDR3 length: 12 residues. The DNA of the CDR3 is TGTGCCATCAGTGAAAGGACATATGGCTACACCTTC. This codes for CAISERTYGYTF.

The J gene is TRBJ2-3, the V gene TRBV28; D not resolved. Trimming cost V 5 bases and J 3 bases, with 15 bases left between them. The CDR3 contains 15 residues. CDR1 is MDHEN, CDR2 SYDVKM, per germline. This chain's CDR3 is CASSRTDEKTDTQYF. As DNA, the CDR3 is TGTGCCAGCAGTCGGACGGATGAAAAGACAGATACGCAGTATTTT.

In its sample, this clonotype ranks as medium-sized. V is TRBV7-2 and J is TRBJ1-1; D may be TRBD1 (5 bases). Trimming cost V 5 bases and J 4 bases, with 14 bases left between them. The CDR3 sequence is 14 residues long. Germline lookup yields CDR1 SGHTA and CDR2 FQGNSA. Here the CDR3 reads CASSLLMGGTEAFF. Here the CDR3 DNA reads TGTGCCAGCAGCCTCCTGATGGGGGGCACTGAAGCTTTCTTT.

In this sample, this clonotype turned up once. One junction end disagrees with the germline gene, perhaps due to a read error. The chain is built from TRBV6-5 and TRBJ2-6; 7 bases agree with TRBD1. Germline V gene data show CDR1 as MNHEY and CDR2 as SVGAGI. The CDR3 is 13 residues long. This CDR3 reads CASSHRDRGIQSF. CDR3 in DNA: TGTGCCAGCAGTCACCGGGACAGAGGGATCCAGTCTTTC.

In its sample, this clonotype was seen a few times. This chain joins TRBV5-5 and TRBJ1-1, with D unclear. V lost 4 bases, J lost 0 bases, and 13 bases lay in between. Germline V CDR1 and CDR2: SGHKS, YYEKEE (reference sequence). The CDR3 has 15 amino acids. Written as DNA, the CDR3 is TGTGCCAGCAGCCAGCAGGCCAGATTGAACACTGAAGCTTTCTTT. Translation: CASSQQARLNTEAFF.

Regarding this clonotype: This may be a read error, as it is one base from a much larger clone. The chain links TRBV7-2 to TRBJ2-1; 8 nucleotides agree with TRBD2. The V gene end was trimmed by 5 bases and the J gene end by 6 bases; junction bases not matched to a gene: 15. CDR1 and CDR2 from the germline V gene are SGHTA and FQGNSA. There are 17 residues in the CDR3. The CDR3 sequence: CASSTGESSGLVNEQFF. The CDR3 nucleotides are TGTGCCAGCAGCACGGGAGAATCTAGCGGGCTAGTCAATGAGCAGTTCTTC.

The chain links TRBV18 to TRBJ2-2, with D perhaps being TRBD1 or TRBD2 (5 bases each). This CDR3 has 16 amino acids. Germline lookup yields CDR1 KGHSH and CDR2 LQKENI. Trimming took 1 base from V and 5 from J, leaving 14 bases between them. This CDR3 is CASSPLSPGSTGELFF. In DNA form, the CDR3 reads TGTGCCAGCTCACCACTTTCCCCAGGGAGTACCGGGGAGCTGTTTTTT.

Sample share makes this clonotype large. The chain couples TRBV19 to TRBJ1-2; no clear D gene. This CDR3 region has 14 residues. Per the germline V gene, CDR1 is LNHDA and CDR2 is SQIVND (reference sequence). V shed 3 bases and J shed 0 bases, with 8 bases lying between them. The CDR3 reads CASSMSLANYGYTF. The CDR3 nucleotides read TGTGCCAGTAGTATGAGTTTAGCTAACTATGGCTACACCTTC.

The rearrangement links TRBV12-3 or TRBV12-4 to TRBJ1-5; D unresolved. This CDR3 is 16 amino acids long. Between the trimmed V and J ends, which lost 2 bases and 0 bases, there was a span of 11 bases. The CDR3 region is CASSLRIHASNQPQHF. CDR3 sequence (DNA): TGTGCCAGCAGTTTACGAATACACGCTAGCAATCAGCCCCAGCATTTT.

The rearrangement joins TRBV6-1 to TRBJ2-7; D is unclear. The V end lost 2 bases, the J end lost 0 bases, and 11 bases lay between the germline ends. This CDR3 is 15 amino acids long. Germline V gene data show CDR1 as MNHNS and CDR2 as SASEGT. The CDR3 sequence is CASSERVPLSYEQYF. The CDR3 DNA reads as TGTGCCAGCAGTGAAAGGGTACCCCTCTCCTACGAGCAGTACTTC.

To note about this clonotype: A read error may explain this, as a much larger clone is one base away. The chain uses TRBV6-5 and TRBJ2-5, with D unresolved. The CDR3 contains 16 residues. Trimming pared 2 bases from V and 11 bases from J, leaving 24 bases between. The germline V gene has CDR1 MNHEY and CDR2 SVGAGI. The CDR3 protein is CASSYDGTPPLGEQYF. Written as DNA, the CDR3 is TGTGCCAGCAGTTACGACGGAACACCGCCGCTGGGTGAGCAGTACTTC.

The chain employs TRBV5-1 and TRBJ1-1; D gene unclear. The CDR3 length is 13 residues. Trimming stripped 0 bases from V and 4 bases from J, with 7 bases between. Germline lookup yields CDR1 SGHRS and CDR2 YFSETQ. The CDR3 sequence is CASSLGGSTEAFF. Here the CDR3 DNA reads TGCGCCAGCAGCTTGGGAGGGTCCACTGAAGCTTTCTTT.

As concerns this clonotype: Possible read error: a much larger clone is one base away. The chain couples TRBV6-6 to TRBJ1-2; D gene uncertain. The CDR3 loop spans 12 amino acids. The germline V gene has CDR1 MNHNY and CDR2 SVGAGI (reference sequence). CDR3: CASSRTGYGHTF. Here the CDR3 DNA reads TGTGCCAGCAGTCGGACGGGCTATGGCCACACCTTC.

This clonotype is deemed medium-sized. The chain joins TRBV12-3 or TRBV12-4 to TRBJ2-6, with 9 bases aligning to TRBD1. This CDR3 region has 17 residues. V lost 5 bases, J lost 2 bases, and 7 bases stayed unmatched. The CDR3 spells CASSPGTGNAGANVLTF. For the CDR3, the DNA is TGTGCCAGCAGTCCAGGGACAGGGAATGCTGGGGCCAACGTCCTGACTTTC.

A few counts support this clonotype. The chain couples TRBV27 to TRBJ2-1, with D perhaps matching TRBD1 or TRBD2 (5 bases each). CDR3 length: 14 amino acids. CDR1 is MNHEY and CDR2 is SMNVEV in the germline V gene (reference sequence). V was pared by 8 bases and J by 9 bases, with 20 bases between. CDR3 DNA: TGTGCCAGCGGCCCCAGCCTAGCAGGGAGTGAGCAGTTCTTC. Protein product: CASGPSLAGSEQFF.

This sequence joins TRBV10-3 and TRBJ2-1, with D possibly TRBD1 on 5 matching bases. V shed 0 bases and J shed 3 bases, with 6 bases lying between them. The CDR3 contains 14 residues. CDR1 and CDR2 (germline): ENHRY, SYGVKD. The CDR3 DNA is TGTGCCATCAGTGAGTCGACAGTCTACAATGAGCAGTTCTTC. Its protein is CAISESTVYNEQFF.